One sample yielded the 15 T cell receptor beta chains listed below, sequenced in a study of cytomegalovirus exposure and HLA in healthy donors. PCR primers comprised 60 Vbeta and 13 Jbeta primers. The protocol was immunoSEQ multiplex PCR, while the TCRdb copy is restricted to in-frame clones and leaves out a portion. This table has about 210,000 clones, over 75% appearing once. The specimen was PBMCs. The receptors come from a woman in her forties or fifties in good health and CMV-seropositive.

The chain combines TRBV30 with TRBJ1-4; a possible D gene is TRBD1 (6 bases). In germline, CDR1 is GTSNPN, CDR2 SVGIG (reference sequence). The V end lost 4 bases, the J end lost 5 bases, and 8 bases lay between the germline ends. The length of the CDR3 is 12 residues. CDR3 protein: CAWKGGNEKLFF. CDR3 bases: TGTGCCTGGAAGGGGGGGAATGAAAAACTGTTTTTT.

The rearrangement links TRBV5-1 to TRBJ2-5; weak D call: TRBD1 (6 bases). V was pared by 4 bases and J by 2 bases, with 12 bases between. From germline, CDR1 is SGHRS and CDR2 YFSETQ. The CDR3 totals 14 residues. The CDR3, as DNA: TGCGCCAGCAGCCCCGGGACAAAACAAGAGACCCAGTACTTC. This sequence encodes CASSPGTKQETQYF.

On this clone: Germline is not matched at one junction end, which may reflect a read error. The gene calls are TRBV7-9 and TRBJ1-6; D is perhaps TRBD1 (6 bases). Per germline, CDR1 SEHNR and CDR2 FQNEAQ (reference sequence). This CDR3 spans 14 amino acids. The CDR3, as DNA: TGTGCCAGCGGCTTAACATTGGACAGTTCACCCCTCCACTTT. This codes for CASGLTLDSSPLHF. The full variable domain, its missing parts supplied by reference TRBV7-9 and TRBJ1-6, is DTGVSQNPRHKITKRGQNVTFRCDPISEHNRLYWYRQTLGQGPEFLTYFQNEAQLEKSRLLSDRFSAERPKGSFSTLEIQRTEQGDSAMYLCASGLTLDSSPLHFGNGTRLTVT.

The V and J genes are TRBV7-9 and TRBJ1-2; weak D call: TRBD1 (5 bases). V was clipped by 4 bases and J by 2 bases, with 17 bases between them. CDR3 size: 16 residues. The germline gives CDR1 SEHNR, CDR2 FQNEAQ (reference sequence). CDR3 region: CASSSELRGRNYGYTF. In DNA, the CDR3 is TGTGCCAGCAGCTCCGAATTGCGGGGCCGCAACTATGGCTACACCTTC.

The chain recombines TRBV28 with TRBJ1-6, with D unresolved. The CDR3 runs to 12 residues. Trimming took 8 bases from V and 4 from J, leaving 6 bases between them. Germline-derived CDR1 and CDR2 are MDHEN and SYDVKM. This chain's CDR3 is CASSRYNSPLHF. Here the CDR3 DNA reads TGTGCCAGCTCTCGTTATAATTCACCCCTCCACTTT.

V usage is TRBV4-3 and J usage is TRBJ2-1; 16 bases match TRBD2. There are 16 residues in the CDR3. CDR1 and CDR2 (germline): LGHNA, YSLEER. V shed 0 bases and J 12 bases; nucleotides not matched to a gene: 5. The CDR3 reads CASSQEGTSGGAGQFF. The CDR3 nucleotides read TGCGCCAGCAGCCAAGAAGGGACTAGCGGGGGGGCCGGGCAGTTCTTC.

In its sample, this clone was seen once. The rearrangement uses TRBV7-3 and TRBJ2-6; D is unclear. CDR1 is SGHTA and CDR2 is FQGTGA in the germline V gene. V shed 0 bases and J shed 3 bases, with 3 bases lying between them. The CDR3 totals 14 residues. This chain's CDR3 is CASSLTRGANVLTF. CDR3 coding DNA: TGTGCCAGCAGCTTAACGCGTGGGGCCAACGTCCTGACTTTC. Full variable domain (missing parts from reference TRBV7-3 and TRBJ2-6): GAGVSQTPSNKVTEKGKYVELRCDPISGHTALYWYRQSLGQGPEFLIYFQGTGAADDSGLPNDRFFAVRPEGSVSTLKIQRTERGDSAVYLCASSLTRGANVLTFGAGSRLTVL.

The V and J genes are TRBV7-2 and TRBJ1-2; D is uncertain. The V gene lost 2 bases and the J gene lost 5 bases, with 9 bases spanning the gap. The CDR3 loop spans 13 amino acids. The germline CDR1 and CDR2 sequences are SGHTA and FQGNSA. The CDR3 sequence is CASSLTRGYGYTF. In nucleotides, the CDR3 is TGTGCCAGCAGCTTAACCCGCGGATATGGCTACACCTTC.

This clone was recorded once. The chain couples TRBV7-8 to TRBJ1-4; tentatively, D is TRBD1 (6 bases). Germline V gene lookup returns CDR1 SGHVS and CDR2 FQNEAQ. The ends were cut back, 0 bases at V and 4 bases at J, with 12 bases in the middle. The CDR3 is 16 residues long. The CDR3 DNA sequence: TGTGCCAGCAGCTTAGCGCGGGGGCAGGGTAATGAAAAACTGTTTTTT. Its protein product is CASSLARGQGNEKLFF.

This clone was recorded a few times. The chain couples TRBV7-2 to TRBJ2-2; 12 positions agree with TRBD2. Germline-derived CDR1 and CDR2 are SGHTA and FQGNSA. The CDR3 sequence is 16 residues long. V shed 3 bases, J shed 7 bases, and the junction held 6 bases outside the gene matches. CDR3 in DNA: TGTGCCAGCAGCTTCGATCGACTAGCGGGGGTCGGGGAGCTGTTTTTT. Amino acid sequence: CASSFDRLAGVGELFF.

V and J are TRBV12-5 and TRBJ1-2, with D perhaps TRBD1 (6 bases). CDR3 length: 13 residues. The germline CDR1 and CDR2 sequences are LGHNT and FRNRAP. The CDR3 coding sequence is TGTGCCAGCCGCCCACAGGGAATGTGGGGCTACACCTTC. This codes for CASRPQGMWGYTF.

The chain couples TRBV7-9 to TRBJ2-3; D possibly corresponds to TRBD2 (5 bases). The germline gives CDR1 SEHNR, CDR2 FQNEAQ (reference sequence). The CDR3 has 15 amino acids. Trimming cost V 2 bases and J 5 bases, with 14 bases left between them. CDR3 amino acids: CASSLWIRDVDTQYF. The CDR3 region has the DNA TGTGCCAGCAGCTTATGGATTCGGGATGTAGATACGCAGTATTTT.

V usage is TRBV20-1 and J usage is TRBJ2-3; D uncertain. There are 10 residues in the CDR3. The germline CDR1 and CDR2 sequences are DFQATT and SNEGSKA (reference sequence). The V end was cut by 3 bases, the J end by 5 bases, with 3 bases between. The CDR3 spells CSASLDTQYF. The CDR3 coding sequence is TGCAGTGCTAGTCTAGATACGCAGTATTTT.

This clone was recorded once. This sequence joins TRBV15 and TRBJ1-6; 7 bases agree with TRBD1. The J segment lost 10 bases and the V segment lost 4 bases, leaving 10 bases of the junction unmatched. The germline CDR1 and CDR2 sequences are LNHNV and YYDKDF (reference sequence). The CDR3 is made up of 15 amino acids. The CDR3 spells CATSNGFRGDSPLHF. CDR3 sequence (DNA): TGTGCCACCAGCAATGGGTTCAGGGGGGACTCACCCCTCCACTTT.

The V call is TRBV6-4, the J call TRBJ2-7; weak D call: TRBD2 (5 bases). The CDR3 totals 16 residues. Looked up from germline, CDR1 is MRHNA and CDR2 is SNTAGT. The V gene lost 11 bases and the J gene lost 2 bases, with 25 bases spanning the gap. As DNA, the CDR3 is TGTGCCCGTGCCTTGAAGGGTACTAGGTTAACCTACGAGCAGTACTTC. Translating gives CARALKGTRLTYEQYF.